The 23 T cell receptor beta chains below come from one sample, sequenced in a study of cytomegalovirus exposure and HLA in healthy donors. Both 60 Vbeta primers and 13 Jbeta primers went into the PCR. The repertoire was sequenced with immunoSEQ multiplex PCR; TCRdb's copy has only in-frame clones and lacks some. The sample holds 130,000 to 150,000 clones; approximately 80% are singletons and the top ten take approximately 4%. Sequencing was carried out using PBMCs. Receptors were obtained from a man aged 18 to 29 in good health and CMV-seronegative.

The chain is built from TRBV5-1 and TRBJ2-1, with 11 positions matching TRBD2. CDR1 SGHRS and CDR2 YFSETQ come from the germline V gene. V shed 0 bases and J 8 bases; nucleotides not matched to a gene: 4. The CDR3 runs to 15 residues. DNA of the CDR3: TGCGCCAGCAGCTTGGCACTAGCGGGGGCGGATGAGCAGTTCTTC. Translation gives CASSLALAGADEQFF.

This clone was counted between two and nine times. The chain uses TRBV30 and TRBJ2-5; TRBD2 is a possible D gene (5 bases). V was shortened by 1 base and J by 1 base, with 19 bases between the two germline ends. CDR1 and CDR2 from the germline V gene are GTSNPN and SVGIG (reference sequence). This CDR3 is 17 amino acids long. The DNA for the CDR3 is TGTGCCTGGAGTGCTCGGGGAAGAGGGAGCATCCAAGAGACCCAGTACTTC. Translating it yields CAWSARGRGSIQETQYF.

The chain combines TRBV30 with TRBJ1-2, with TRBD1 identical over 10 bases. V shed 2 bases, J shed 6 bases, and the junction held 6 bases outside the gene matches. The CDR3 runs to 14 residues. Germline CDR1 reads GTSNPN; CDR2 reads SVGIG (reference sequence). The CDR3 here is CAWSHQTGGNGYTF. The CDR3, as DNA: TGTGCCTGGAGTCACCAGACAGGGGGCAATGGCTACACCTTC.

This chain uses TRBV19 with TRBJ1-2; possible D gene TRBD1, 6 bases. This CDR3 is built from 14 residues. CDR1 is LNHDA, CDR2 SQIVND, per germline (reference sequence). The V end lost 9 bases, the J end lost 3 bases, and 17 bases lay between the germline ends. The CDR3 DNA reads TGTGCCAGCTACCTCCCAGGGGCTGACTATGGCTACACCTTC. This codes for CASYLPGADYGYTF. The full variable domain, completed using reference TRBV19 and TRBJ1-2, is DGGITQSPKYLFRKEGQNVTLSCEQNLNHDAMYWYRQDPGQGLRLIYYSQIVNDFQKGDIAEGYSVSREKKESFPLTVTSAQKNPTAFYLCASYLPGADYGYTFGSGTRLTVV.

Turning to this clone: This same CDR3 is encoded by further DNA sequences in the sample. The rearrangement links TRBV6-1 to TRBJ2-2; D is uncertain. The length of the CDR3 is 13 residues. Germline V CDR1 and CDR2: MNHNS, SASEGT. V lost 6 bases, J lost 2 bases, and 7 bases lay in between. The DNA of the CDR3 is TGTGCCAGCAGAGTGACTAACACCGGGGAGCTGTTTTTT. As protein: CASRVTNTGELFF.

This chain uses TRBV5-1 with TRBJ1-1; 9 bases line up with TRBD1. This CDR3 has 15 amino acids. V shed 3 bases and J 0 bases; nucleotides not matched to a gene: 3. Per germline, CDR1 SGHRS and CDR2 YFSETQ. The CDR3 loop is CASSWGTGMNTEAFF. In DNA, the CDR3 is TGCGCCAGCAGCTGGGGGACAGGGATGAACACTGAAGCTTTCTTT.

The chain combines TRBV2 with TRBJ2-7; possible D gene TRBD1, 5 bases. V was cut by 4 bases and J by 2 bases, with 9 bases left in between. This CDR3 region has 13 residues. CDR1 and CDR2 (germline): SNHLY, FYNNEI. CDR3 sequence: CASSGQGPYEQYF. The CDR3 coding sequence is TGTGCCAGCAGTGGCCAGGGTCCCTACGAGCAGTACTTC.

This chain links TRBV30 with TRBJ1-3; unclear D gene. V lost 3 bases and J lost 0, with 9 bases in between. CDR3 length equals 14 residues. The germline V gene has CDR1 GTSNPN and CDR2 SVGIG (reference sequence). CDR3 coding DNA: TGTGCCTGGAGGTCGGGTACCTCTGGAAACACCATATATTTT. Translated: CAWRSGTSGNTIYF.

The rearrangement links TRBV11-2 to TRBJ2-7; 13 bases line up with TRBD2. The junction had 7 bases not matched to a gene; V was cut back by 4 bases and J by 4 bases. Germline V lookup: CDR1 SGHAT, CDR2 FQNNGV. This CDR3 spans 16 amino acids. CDR3 DNA sequence: TGTGCCAGCAGCTCCGGACTAGCGGGAGTGCAATACGAGCAGTACTTC. Translating it yields CASSSGLAGVQYEQYF.

The chain joins TRBV5-1 to TRBJ2-1; 9 bases are shared with TRBD2. In germline, CDR1 is SGHRS, CDR2 YFSETQ. V was clipped by 2 bases and J by 3 bases; unmatched bases: 3. CDR3 length: 15 residues. The CDR3 region is CASSLETSGYNEQFF. The CDR3 region has the DNA TGCGCCAGCAGCTTAGAGACTAGCGGCTACAATGAGCAGTTCTTC.

This clone was seen a handful of times. This sequence joins TRBV28 and TRBJ1-3; D not resolved. Germline loops: CDR1 MDHEN, CDR2 SYDVKM. The CDR3 is made up of 16 amino acids. V lost 6 bases, J lost 0 bases, and 15 bases lay in between. The CDR3 DNA follows: TGTGCCAGCAGCCCCCCGCTAGGAATCTCTGGAAACACCATATATTTT. Amino acids: CASSPPLGISGNTIYF.

The chain recombines TRBV6-5 with TRBJ1-5; 8 nucleotides align to TRBD1. V shed 6 bases and J 6 bases; nucleotides not matched to a gene: 7. CDR1 is MNHEY, CDR2 SVGAGI, per germline. The length of the CDR3 is 14 residues. CDR3 amino acids: CASSRGQGGQPQHF. The CDR3 DNA reads TGTGCCAGCAGCCGTGGACAGGGCGGTCAGCCCCAGCATTTT.

The rearrangement links TRBV11-2 to TRBJ2-2; 8 bases fit TRBD1. Germline V gene sequence: CDR1 SGHAT, CDR2 FQNNGV. This CDR3 is built from 15 residues. V shed 4 bases and J 4 bases; nucleotides not matched to a gene: 5. CDR3: CASSWIQGATGELFF. CDR3 in DNA: TGTGCCAGCAGCTGGATTCAGGGGGCCACCGGGGAGCTGTTTTTT.

In its sample, this clone was seen once. This sequence joins TRBV30 and TRBJ2-2; D unresolved. The CDR3 runs to 13 residues. Germline values: CDR1 GTSNPN, CDR2 SVGIG (reference sequence). V lost 3 bases, J lost 6 bases, and 11 bases lay in between. The CDR3: CAWSAGFSGELFF. CDR3 DNA: TGTGCCTGGAGCGCCGGGTTTTCCGGGGAGCTGTTTTTT.

The chain has TRBV5-4 and TRBJ1-1; D remains unclear. The V gene lost 4 bases and the J gene lost 7 bases, with 29 bases spanning the gap. Germline lookup yields CDR1 SGHNT and CDR2 YYREEE (reference sequence). The CDR3 extends over 18 amino acids. CDR3 nucleotides: TGTGCCAGCAGCCCGACATTTCACAGCGGAAGGATAAATGTTGAAGCTTTCTTT. It yields the protein CASSPTFHSGRINVEAFF.

The chain is built from TRBV5-1 and TRBJ1-1, with D maybe TRBD1 (5 bases). The germline V gene has CDR1 SGHRS and CDR2 YFSETQ. The CDR3 sequence is 14 residues long. V lost 4 bases and J 4 bases, leaving 14 bases between the germline ends. The CDR3 DNA follows: TGCGCCAGCAGCCCGTCGGGGGTCTCCACTGAAGCTTTCTTT. Amino acids: CASSPSGVSTEAFF.

V and J are TRBV6-6 and TRBJ1-5; 8 bases are a match to TRBD1. Germline V CDR1 and CDR2: MNHNY, SVGAGI (reference sequence). Germline trimming cut 4 bases from V and 1 base from J; bases unmatched to any gene: 3. The CDR3 consists of 15 residues. CDR3 sequence: CASSLHRGSNQPQHF. CDR3 DNA sequence: TGTGCCAGCAGTTTACACAGGGGGAGCAATCAGCCCCAGCATTTT.

The V gene is TRBV5-1, the J gene TRBJ2-7; no clear D. CDR1 and CDR2 from the germline V gene are SGHRS and YFSETQ. V gave up 2 bases and J gave up 1 base, with 7 bases separating them. The CDR3 totals 13 residues. In DNA, the CDR3 is TGCGCCAGCAGCTTTCTCGGTTCCTACGAGCAGTACTTC. Protein product: CASSFLGSYEQYF. The whole variable domain, remainder taken from reference TRBV5-1 and TRBJ2-7, is KAGVTQTPRYLIKTRGQQVTLSCSPISGHRSVSWYQQTPGQGLQFLFEYFSETQRNKGNFPGRFSGRQFSNSRSEMNVSTLELGDSALYLCASSFLGSYEQYFGPGTRLTVT.

The J gene is TRBJ1-1, the V gene TRBV19; 10 bases fit TRBD1. Unmatched junction bases numbered 4, after V lost 5 bases and J lost 1 base. The CDR3 totals 15 residues. Germline loops: CDR1 LNHDA, CDR2 SQIVND (reference sequence). CDR3 residues: CASSPRDRGNTEAFF. CDR3 nucleotides: TGTGCCAGTAGTCCCCGGGACAGGGGGAACACTGAAGCTTTCTTT.

This sequence joins TRBV11-3 and TRBJ2-7, with a tentative D call TRBD1 (6 bases). CDR3 size: 14 residues. V lost 4 bases, J lost 5 bases, and 15 bases lay in between. In germline, CDR1 is SGHNT, CDR2 YENEEA. Written as DNA, the CDR3 is TGTGCCAGCAGCTCGAACCCCACAGGGCACGAGCAGTACTTC. Amino acids: CASSSNPTGHEQYF.

The V gene is TRBV28, the J gene TRBJ1-1; D is perhaps TRBD1 (5 bases). CDR3 size: 14 residues. Trimming removed 3 bases at V and 7 bases at J, with 15 bases between. Per the germline V gene, CDR1 is MDHEN and CDR2 is SYDVKM. For the CDR3, the DNA is TGTGCCAGCAGTTTTCCCACAGGCGCCTATGAAGCTTTCTTT. Encoded protein: CASSFPTGAYEAFF.

The genes are TRBV5-6 and TRBJ2-2; D possibly corresponds to TRBD1 (6 bases). CDR1 SGHDT and CDR2 YYEEEE come from the germline V gene. The CDR3 runs to 16 residues. Trimming removed 0 bases at V and 3 bases at J, with 12 bases between. The CDR3 here is CASSLAGVADTGELFF. The CDR3 DNA sequence: TGTGCCAGCAGCTTGGCAGGGGTTGCGGACACCGGGGAGCTGTTTTTT. The complete variable domain, with remaining parts taken from reference TRBV5-6 and TRBJ2-2, reads DAGVTQSPTHLIKTRGQQVTLRCSPKSGHDTVSWYQQALGQGPQFIFQYYEEEERQRGNFPDRFSGHQFPNYSSELNVNALLLGDSALYLCASSLAGVADTGELFFGEGSRLTVL.

This clone was detected once. V is TRBV28 and J is TRBJ2-7; D may be TRBD1 (7 bases). The CDR3 totals 14 residues. V lost 5 bases, J lost 2 bases, and 13 bases lay in between. Looked up from germline, CDR1 is MDHEN and CDR2 is SYDVKM. The CDR3 reads CASSPQGGPYEQYF. CDR3 bases: TGTGCCAGCAGTCCTCAGGGGGGCCCCTACGAGCAGTACTTC.